This T cell receptor (beta chain) derives from a study of blood T cell repertoires in COVID-19. CDR3 size: 11 residues. V was shortened by 7 bases and J by 4 bases, with 7 bases between the two germline ends. Only in-frame clones appear in the TCRdb table, and some are missing; sequencing was by immunoSEQ multiplex PCR. The table records a few hundred thousand clones, approximately 90% of them present only once. V gene TRBV12-3 or TRBV12-4 combines with J gene TRBJ1-2; D uncertain. This receptor was taken from a woman aged 40 to 55 who had recovered from COVID-19. Sequencing was done on a sample of peripheral blood. CDR3 DNA sequence: TGTGCCAGCACCGGAGGCTATGGCTACACCTTC. It specifies CASTGGYGYTF.